Listed below are T cell receptor beta chains from one sample, sequenced in a study of control samples from healthy donors and cancer patients. The protocol was immunoSEQ multiplex PCR, while the TCRdb copy is restricted to in-frame clones and leaves out a portion. The data show roughly 130,000 clones, roughly 90% seen once. The sequencing input was blood. Every receptor here comes from a man aged 18 to 29 in good health. CDR3s include the opening cysteine and the closing phenylalanine or tryptophan. The D gene is left open where the match is weak. The size field is filled for only some rows; it gives once, few, many or a size class.

j_gene: TRBJ1-4; d_gene: TRBD1; abundance: .; v_gene: TRBV27; CDR3aa: CASSGRGEVLTNEKLFF; CDR3nt: TGTGCCAGCAGTGGCAGGGGGGAGGTTCTGACTAATGAAAAACTGTTTTTT
j_gene: TRBJ2-2; d_gene: .; abundance: once; v_gene: TRBV6-2/TRBV6-3; CDR3aa: CASSYIDDPGELFF; CDR3nt: TGTGCCAGCAGTTACATTGACGATCCCGGGGAGCTGTTTTTT
j_gene: TRBJ2-5; d_gene: TRBD1; abundance: .; v_gene: TRBV7-2; CDR3aa: CASSSRDRQETQYF; CDR3nt: TGTGCCAGCAGCTCCCGGGACAGACAAGAGACCCAGTACTTC
j_gene: TRBJ2-1; d_gene: TRBD2; abundance: .; v_gene: TRBV10-3; CDR3aa: CAISVTSGSFYEQFF; CDR3nt: TGTGCCATCAGTGTGACTAGCGGGAGTTTCTATGAGCAGTTCTTC
j_gene: TRBJ2-3; d_gene: .; abundance: .; v_gene: TRBV25-1; CDR3aa: CASTSEALADTQYF; CDR3nt: TGTGCCAGCACCTCCGAGGCCCTAGCAGATACGCAGTATTTT
j_gene: TRBJ1-2; d_gene: .; abundance: .; v_gene: TRBV7-9; CDR3aa: CASTRAGIYGYTF; CDR3nt: TGTGCCAGCACCCGGGCAGGGATCTATGGCTACACCTTC
j_gene: TRBJ2-2; d_gene: TRBD2; abundance: .; v_gene: TRBV7-8; CDR3aa: CASSLAGRLAGGNTGELFF; CDR3nt: TGTGCCAGCAGCTTAGCGGGACGACTAGCGGGGGGGAACACCGGGGAGCTGTTTTTT
j_gene: TRBJ1-1; d_gene: .; abundance: few; v_gene: TRBV6-2/TRBV6-3; CDR3aa: CASSWANTEAFF; CDR3nt: TGTGCCAGCAGTTGGGCGAACACTGAAGCTTTCTTT
j_gene: TRBJ2-1; d_gene: .; abundance: .; v_gene: TRBV24-1; CDR3aa: CATSDWGENEQFF; CDR3nt: TGTGCCACCAGTGATTGGGGTGAAAATGAGCAGTTCTTC
j_gene: TRBJ2-1; d_gene: .; abundance: .; v_gene: TRBV6-9; CDR3aa: CASSSHMSSYNEQFF; CDR3nt: TGTGCCAGCAGTTCCCATATGAGCTCCTACAATGAGCAGTTCTTC